This TCR beta chain was identified in a study of OX40 agonist ivuxolimab in advanced cancers. Some background on the complete study: Ivuxolimab was an agonistic, fully human IgG2 monoclonal antibody directed against OX40 (CD134), a costimulatory receptor. Intravenous ivuxolimab was administered to patients every 2 weeks at six dose levels: 0.01, 0.1, 0.3, 1.5, 3 and 10 mg/kg. Of the roughly 51 patients in dose escalation, about 20 had hepatocellular carcinoma, approximately 15 had melanoma, 9 had renal cell carcinoma and 9 had head and neck cancer. In the dose-escalation cohort, 82.7% of patients were male, and the mean age was approximately 60 years, with a range of roughly 20 to 80. Prior anti-PD-1, anti-PD-L1 or anti-CTLA-4 therapy was permitted, and approximately 41% of dose-escalation patients had received checkpoint inhibitors. Three dose-escalation patients achieved partial responses, one with hepatocellular carcinoma and two with cutaneous melanoma. Peripheral TCRbeta sequencing was intended to test whether TCR sequence diversity was altered and clonal T-cell expansion was caused by ivuxolimab. The monotherapy dose-escalation portion (N ≈ 56 patients) of the phase I ivuxolimab trial is reported in the paper. What the work shows at the level of the full study, not this receptor alone: Low levels of normalized T-cell clonal expansion were also seen in some patients who did not respond. Clonal expansion of both CD4+ and CD8+ blood T cells was observed from baseline to week 6 at doses 0.1 to 3.0 mg/kg. On average, CD8+ T cells showed more expanded clones than CD4+ T cells after ivuxolimab. The antigen specificity of the peripheral T cells that underwent clonal expansion was not determined. In the 0.1-3.0 mg/kg groups, partial responders were among the patients with the lowest normalized peripheral clonal expansion, particularly in CD8+ T cells.

Details on this clone: No antigen is known for it. Per-base quality was not reported, and no clone a single base away is much larger than it.

Inclusive of the bounding cysteine and phenylalanine, the CDR3 is 14 residues long. Here the CDR3 DNA is all that survives: 42 bases in frame from base 1. Reading the germline V gene gives CDR1 SGHVS and CDR2 FQNEAQ. After removal of 6 bases from V and 2 bases from J, the junction retains 6 bases not matched to a gene. Patients with autoimmune disease history or receiving systemic immunosuppression were excluded from the trial. Peripheral blood for TCR sequencing was drawn from every dose cohort at baseline, at cycle 4 day 1 and at cycle 7 day 1. Samples were obtained from an open-label, multicenter, first-in-human phase I dose-escalation trial of ivuxolimab. Adults with locally advanced or metastatic melanoma, renal cell, hepatocellular, or head and neck squamous cell carcinoma were enrolled in the trial. Before TCR sequencing, CD4+ and CD8+ T cells were separately sorted from peripheral blood. Genomic DNA was extracted from sorted cells for sequencing of the TCRbeta CDR3 region. The immunoSEQ Assay was used to sequence the TCRbeta CDR3 regions. As stored in TCRdb, this immuneACCESS dataset retains in-frame rearrangements with V and J assigned. A fraction of the clones does not appear; measured against another copy, unresolved V genes explain less than half of the discrepancy, and the remainder lacks a known reason. The sample table lists approximately 62,000 clones, approximately 91% of them with a count of one. The ten largest clones add up to around 5.1% of the sample.

Specimen: CD4+ or CD8+ T cells sorted from blood, collected in a trial of the OX40 agonist ivuxolimab. This TCR derives from an adult with an advanced solid tumor such as melanoma, head and neck, liver or kidney cancer. The sequence links TRBV7-8 to TRBJ2-5, and 7 bases in between align with TRBD1. The DNA reads TGTGCCAGCAGGTCAGGGACAGCGCAAGAGACCCAGTACTTC. It translates as CASRSGTAQETQYF.